This T cell receptor (beta chain) was observed in a study of CD8+CD57+ T cells in acquired aplastic anemia (dated by TCRdb to between 2017 and 2018). Describing the broader study: A mean of 3.2 ug of DNA, ranging from roughly 0.2 to 27.4 ug, was extracted from sorted CD4+ and CD8+ cells. For healthy donor samples, the average read count was around 9.8 million for CD4+ cells and 11 million to 14 million for CD8+ cells. The research as a whole found: Between patients and healthy controls, no significant difference in CD8+ Simpson's diversity was found (P=0.060). Roughly 29 CD8+ CDR3 sequences were found to be shared between patients and controls, but these sequences appeared to be highly expressed in patients and within the immunodominant clones of the patients.

By sample share, this clonotype is medium-sized (0.01 to 0.1%). Its recognized antigen is unknown. No quality values exist for individual bases; no much larger clone is one base distant. From cysteine to phenylalanine, the CDR3 is 14 amino acids long. CDR3 DNA is the only sequence kept; it has 42 bases, read in frame from the first base. Based on the germline V gene, the CDR1 and CDR2 sequences are SGHVS and FNYEAQ. V is shortened by 3 bases, J by 1 base, and the region joining them spans 8 bases. In the study, sorted CD4+ and CD8+ blood T cells from patients with severe aplastic anemia and from healthy subjects underwent deep sequencing of TCR repertoires. Ficoll-Paque density gradient centrifugation was used to isolate peripheral blood mononuclear cells. Before DNA extraction, CD4+ and CD8+ T cells were sorted with FACS or magnetic beads. TCR beta VDJ combination and CDR3 sequence profiling used genomic DNA as the template. An Illumina HiSeq 2000 was the platform used for TCR repertoire sequencing. The source study handled its data this way. Repertoires were assessed using TRBV/TRBJ rearrangement plots, CDR3 size and DJ length profiles, and Simpson's diversity index. Whichever DNA sequence was most abundant in the deep sequencing data was defined as the immunodominant clone. CDR3 amino acid sequences were checked for sharing across subjects and were also compared against the VDJdb database and published repertoires. TCRdb applied fastp at Q25 and MiXCR to the public reads, then kept only in-frame beta chains. All rows with the same CDR3 protein become a single entry with the most common DNA and genes. These V and J calls are TCRdb output, not the study's own analysis. This sample gives some 47,000 distinct CDR3 sequences in total; over 60% of them show up just once. Approximately 31% of the sample is in the top ten clones.

This TCR came from a human donor in good health, serving as a control. Material for sequencing was sorted CD4+, CD8+, or CD8+CD57+ T cells (not recorded which) from PBMCs. The chain couples TRBV7-6 to TRBJ2-3, with the D gene call left open. The CDR3 protein: CASSLADRTDTQYF. The nucleotides read TGTGCCAGCAGCTTGGCTGATCGCACAGATACGCAGTATTTT.